These 24 T cell receptor beta chains share one sample of origin, sequenced in a study of cytomegalovirus exposure and HLA in healthy donors (dated by TCRdb to about 2017). The library came from the immunoSEQ multiplex PCR assay. A mixture of 60 forward primers for TCR Vbeta segments and 13 reverse primers for TCR Jbeta segments was used in the multiplex PCR. TCRdb mirrors the immuneACCESS table, restricted to in-frame sequences. Some clones are absent from its copies; in checked studies, under half trace to an unresolved V gene, and the reason for the others is unknown. The table for this sample lists 170,000 or so clones; over 70% of them were counted only once. The ten largest account for around 3.2% of the sample. The sample was PBMCs. The receptors originated from a woman aged 45-59 years in good health and CMV-seropositive.

The chain couples TRBV10-1 to TRBJ1-4; no definite D call. With 4 bases removed from V and 7 bases from J, the gap between germline ends came to 10 bases. The CDR3 is 13 amino acids. Germline-derived CDR1 and CDR2 are WNHNN and SYGVQD (reference sequence). The CDR3 sequence: CASSVGVGEKLFF. CDR3 DNA sequence: TGCGCCAGCAGTGTCGGGGTTGGTGAAAAACTGTTTTTT.

The chain links TRBV21-1 to TRBJ2-2; TRBD2, the table's D call, lacks a check against the DNA. TRBV21-1 represents a pseudogene. This CDR3 spans 22 amino acids. The CDR3: CASSRNRPAPPTKPEGTGELFF. CDR3 coding DNA: TGTGCCAGCAGCAGGAATCGTCCAGCACCCCCAACTAAACCGGAAGGAACCGGGGAGCTGTTTTTT.

DNA for the CDR3: TGCGCCAGCAGCTTGGGGCGACAGGGTGTATTGTACGAGCAGTACTTC. As protein: CASSLGRQGVLYEQYF. The rearrangement links TRBV5-1 to TRBJ2-7, with 7 positions matching TRBD1. CDR1 and CDR2 from the germline V gene are SGHRS and YFSETQ. The CDR3 has 16 amino acids. Trimming removed 0 bases from V and 4 bases from J; junction bases left unmatched: 10.

The genes are TRBV7-9 and TRBJ2-1; 13 nucleotides agree with TRBD2. Germline trimming cut 4 bases from V and 6 bases from J; bases unmatched to any gene: 3. This CDR3 comprises 15 residues. Germline CDR1 and CDR2: SEHNR and FQNEAQ (reference sequence). CDR3 protein: CASSSRLAGGNEQFF. In nucleotides, the CDR3 is TGTGCCAGCAGCTCACGACTAGCGGGGGGCAATGAGCAGTTCTTC.

The chain employs TRBV4-3 and TRBJ1-2; possible D gene TRBD1, 5 bases. The CDR3 runs to 13 residues. Trimming removed 1 base at V and 6 bases at J, with 9 bases between. The germline V gene encodes CDR1 LGHNA and CDR2 YSLEER. The DNA of the CDR3 is TGCGCCAGCAGCCAAGCCAGGGCGGATGGCTACACCTTC. It is translated as CASSQARADGYTF.

This rearrangement joins TRBV10-3 to TRBJ2-1; TRBD1 matches 8 bases. The J segment lost 0 bases and the V segment lost 2 bases, leaving 3 bases of the junction unmatched. The CDR3 consists of 16 residues. Per the germline V gene, CDR1 is ENHRY and CDR2 is SYGVKD. Here the CDR3 reads CAISEITGGSYNEQFF. CDR3 nucleotides: TGTGCCATCAGTGAGATTACAGGGGGCTCCTACAATGAGCAGTTCTTC.

This clone was counted a few times. The chain couples TRBV19 to TRBJ1-1; weak D call: TRBD1 (5 bases). The V gene's germline CDR1 is LNHDA and CDR2 SQIVND (reference sequence). Trimming pared 4 bases from V and 0 bases from J, leaving 18 bases between. The CDR3 runs 17 residues. In nucleotides, the CDR3 is TGTGCCAGTAGTAAGGGGCCGGTGGGGCAGGTGAACACTGAAGCTTTCTTT. It is translated as CASSKGPVGQVNTEAFF.

The chain recombines TRBV5-4 with TRBJ2-4; 8 nucleotides align to TRBD1. After removal of 3 bases from V and 12 bases from J, the junction contained 14 bases not matched to a gene. The CDR3 spans 15 residues. Germline CDR1 and CDR2: SGHNT and YYREEE (reference sequence). For the CDR3, the DNA is TGTGCCAGCAGCTCCCCCGGACAGGGTGCAGACAGTCAGTACTTC. Its protein is CASSSPGQGADSQYF.

The chain employs TRBV10-3 and TRBJ1-5, with a possible D match to TRBD1 (5 bases). CDR1 and CDR2 (germline): ENHRY, SYGVKD. The CDR3 extends over 16 amino acids. Trimming took off 0 bases at V and 4 bases at J, with 13 bases between the two ends. The DNA for the CDR3 is TGTGCCATCAGTGAGTCTGCCCAGGGTGGAAATCAGCCCCAGCATTTT. It yields the protein CAISESAQGGNQPQHF.

CDR3 nucleotides: TGCGCCAGCAGTCGGGACAGTACCTACGAGCAGTACTTC. Its translation is CASSRDSTYEQYF. The chain uses TRBV10-2 and TRBJ2-7, with 7 bases identical to TRBD1. The germline gives CDR1 WSHSY, CDR2 SAAADI. After removal of 5 bases from V and 2 bases from J, the junction contained 3 bases not matched to a gene. There are 13 residues in the CDR3.

The chain combines TRBV18 with TRBJ2-2, with 9 bases identical to TRBD2. This CDR3 has 16 residues. CDR1 is KGHSH, CDR2 LQKENI, per germline. V was clipped by 3 bases and J by 1 base; unmatched bases: 3. CDR3 protein: CASSPLAGRNTGELFF. The CDR3 nucleotides read TGTGCCAGCTCACCCCTAGCGGGAAGGAACACCGGGGAGCTGTTTTTT.

The V gene is TRBV19, the J gene TRBJ1-4; 8 positions agree with TRBD1. Germline V gives CDR1 LNHDA, CDR2 SQIVND (reference sequence). The CDR3 runs to 15 residues. After removal of 5 bases from V and 2 bases from J, the junction contained 4 bases not matched to a gene. The CDR3 nucleotides read TGTGCCAGTAGTGGCCGACAGGGGACTAATGAAAAACTGTTTTTT. Its protein is CASSGRQGTNEKLFF.

This clone was seen a handful of times. The V and J genes are TRBV5-4 and TRBJ1-1; 7 bases align to TRBD1. The CDR3 runs 13 residues. Trimming cost V 2 bases and J 3 bases; bases outside gene matches: 1. The V gene's germline CDR1 is SGHNT and CDR2 YYREEE (reference sequence). The chain's CDR3 is CASSFDRDTEAFF. CDR3 nucleotide sequence: TGTGCCAGCAGCTTCGACAGGGACACTGAAGCTTTCTTT. The whole variable domain, filled in from reference TRBV5-4 and TRBJ1-1, reads ETGVTQSPTHLIKTRGQQVTLRCSSQSGHNTVSWYQQALGQGPQFIFQYYREEENGRGNFPPRFSGLQFPNYSSELNVNALELDDSALYLCASSFDRDTEAFFGQGTRLTVV.

The genes are TRBV2 and TRBJ1-1; D might be TRBD1 (6 bases). CDR3 length: 15 amino acids. Germline values: CDR1 SNHLY, CDR2 FYNNEI. Trimming took off 8 bases at V and 1 base at J, with 17 bases between the two ends. The CDR3 DNA reads TGTGCCAGCGTTAGGACCGGGACAACGAACACTGAAGCTTTCTTT. It specifies CASVRTGTTNTEAFF.

The gene calls are TRBV4-3 and TRBJ2-4; 10 positions agree with TRBD2. This CDR3 region has 17 residues. Germline V gene lookup returns CDR1 LGHNA and CDR2 YSLEER. Losses at the gene ends were 0 bases for V and 12 bases for J; bases not matched to a gene: 14. CDR3 amino acids: CASSQDPSGREFDSQYF. The CDR3, as DNA: TGCGCCAGCAGCCAAGATCCGAGCGGGAGGGAGTTTGACAGTCAGTACTTC.

Worth noting for this clone: This specimen includes other DNA sequences encoding the same CDR3. The rearrangement uses TRBV5-8 and TRBJ2-3, with 11 bases matching TRBD2. The CDR3 is 15 residues long. The V gene end was trimmed by 3 bases and the J gene end by 3 bases; junction bases not matched to a gene: 3. The germline V gene has CDR1 SGHTS and CDR2 YDEGEE. DNA for the CDR3: TGTGCCAGCAGCTCGGGACTAGCGGCGACAGATACGCAGTATTTT. Encoded protein: CASSSGLAATDTQYF. Full variable domain (outside the CDR3, taken from reference TRBV5-8 and TRBJ2-3): EAGVTQSPTHLIKTRGQQATLRCSPISGHTSVYWYQQALGLGLQFLLWYDEGEERNRGNFPPRFSGRQFPNYSSELNVNALELEDSALYLCASSSGLAATDTQYFGPGTRLTVL.

The J gene is TRBJ2-1, the V gene TRBV5-4; 7 nucleotides align to TRBD1. Trimming cost V 2 bases and J 7 bases; bases outside gene matches: 9. The CDR3 totals 15 residues. Germline V CDR1 and CDR2: SGHNT, YYREEE (reference sequence). The CDR3 coding sequence is TGTGCCAGCAGCTTACAGGGGTCGGACACGAATGAGCAGTTCTTC. It encodes CASSLQGSDTNEQFF.

The chain is built from TRBV28 and TRBJ2-4; D may be TRBD1 (5 bases). CDR1 MDHEN and CDR2 SYDVKM come from the germline V gene. The CDR3 contains 15 residues. V was shortened by 5 bases and J by 7 bases, with 18 bases between the two germline ends. CDR3 protein: CASSPSQGFMNIQYF. As DNA, the CDR3 is TGTGCCAGCAGTCCTTCCCAGGGTTTTATGAACATTCAGTACTTC.

CDR3 loop: CASSLLGQNPNYGYTF. The CDR3 DNA reads as TGTGCCAGCAGCTTACTAGGACAGAACCCTAACTATGGCTACACCTTC. The chain has TRBV11-2 and TRBJ1-2, with a possible D match to TRBD1 (6 bases). Trimming pared 2 bases from V and 0 bases from J, leaving 13 bases between. The germline CDR1 and CDR2 sequences are SGHAT and FQNNGV. This CDR3 has 16 residues. Full variable domain (remainder filled in from reference TRBV11-2 and TRBJ1-2): EAGVAQSPRYKIIEKRQSVAFWCNPISGHATLYWYQQILGQGPKLLIQFQNNGVVDDSQLPKDRFSAERLKGVDSTLKIQPAKLEDSAVYLCASSLLGQNPNYGYTFGSGTRLTVV.

This chain joins TRBV7-8 and TRBJ1-1; tentative D call: TRBD1 (5 bases). The CDR3 spans 14 residues. Germline CDR1 SGHVS, CDR2 FQNEAQ. Trimming took 4 bases from V and 5 from J, leaving 14 bases between them. CDR3 region: CASSSGGGRTEAFF. The CDR3 coding sequence is TGTGCCAGCAGCTCGGGGGGGGGTCGGACTGAAGCTTTCTTT.

This clone showed up just once. The genes are TRBV20-1 and TRBJ2-7, with D unclear. The CDR3 extends over 11 amino acids. CDR1 DFQATT and CDR2 SNEGSKA come from the germline V gene (reference sequence). V lost 7 bases, J lost 2 bases, and 9 bases lay in between. The CDR3 DNA reads as TGCAGTGTGGGCGATACCTACGAGCAGTACTTC. It encodes CSVGDTYEQYF.

The chain carries TRBV18 and TRBJ1-1; TRBD1 matches 7 bases. The CDR3 spans 13 residues. V dropped 3 bases and J dropped 4; count of bases not matched to a gene: 2. Germline V gives CDR1 KGHSH, CDR2 LQKENI. The CDR3 coding sequence is TGTGCCAGCTCACCGGGACAGTCCACTGAAGCTTTCTTT. The encoded protein is CASSPGQSTEAFF. Drawing the rest from reference TRBV18 and TRBJ1-1, the complete variable domain is NAGVMQNPRHLVRRRGQEARLRCSPMKGHSHVYWYRQLPEEGLKFMVYLQKENIIDESGMPKERFSAEFPKEGPSILRIQQVVRGDSAAYFCASSPGQSTEAFFGQGTRLTVV.

CDR3 sequence reads: CASSPSGSYNSPLHF. In nucleotides, the CDR3 is TGTGCCAGCAGCCCCTCAGGCTCCTATAATTCACCCCTCCACTTT. V and J are TRBV5-4 and TRBJ1-6; D not certain. Germline V gene lookup returns CDR1 SGHNT and CDR2 YYREEE (reference sequence). V was shortened by 4 bases and J by 0 bases, with 8 bases between the two germline ends. The CDR3 consists of 15 residues.

Concerning this clone itself: An end of the junction differs from the germline gene, which may be a read error. The chain has TRBV30 and TRBJ1-1, with D perhaps TRBD1 (5 bases). The CDR3 sequence is 14 residues long. Per germline, CDR1 GTSNPN and CDR2 SVGIG (reference sequence). The CDR3 DNA reads TGTGCCTGGAGCGCCCCCCAAATATTGGGGCCTAACCTCTTT. Protein sequence: CAWSAPQILGPNLF. Full variable domain (rest looked up from reference TRBV30 and TRBJ1-1): SQTIHQWPATLVQPVGSPLSLECTVEGTSNPNLYWYRQAAGRGLQLLFYSVGIGQISSEVPQNLSASRPQDRQFILSSKKLLLSDSGFYLCAWSAPQILGPNLFGQGTRLTVV.